This record concerns one TCR beta chain sequence. This specimen comes from a study of T cells after yellow fever vaccination. V lost 5 bases to trimming and J lost 4 bases, with 9 bases between them. The CDR3 spans 12 residues. The germline V gene has CDR1 DFQATT and CDR2 SNEGSKA (reference sequence). Each CDR3 protein is one row after TCRdb ran MiXCR on the 5' RACE reads. The table lists hundreds of thousands of distinct CDR3 sequences, 12% of them singletons. The sequence came from a man aged 25 to 45 who received the YFV17D yellow fever vaccine. The sample here was PBMCs, taken on the day of the yellow fever booster vaccination. The V and J genes are TRBV20-1 and TRBJ1-5, with D possibly being TRBD1 (6 bases). CDR3 loop: CSAEQGNQPQHF. The DNA for the CDR3 is TGCAGTGCTGAACAGGGAAATCAGCCCCAGCATTTT.